This TCR beta chain comes out of a study of shared clonotypes between healthy human individuals. About the research overall: The donor pool was made up of a couple of women and a few men aged 18 to 49. Three plates were used per donor for CD4 naive, three for CD4 memory, two for CD8 naive and one for CD8 memory.

The repertoire was sequenced with immunoSEQ multiplex PCR; TCRdb's copy has only in-frame clones and lacks some. Here the sample spans some 790,000 clones, approximately 77% being singletons. The CDR3 covers 19 residues. Germline CDR1 is SGHAT and CDR2 is FQDESV (reference sequence). V gave up 2 bases and J gave up 6 bases, with 29 bases separating them. Donors were healthy HIV-negative adults without recently reported acute infections or vaccinations. The investigators split CD4+ cells into a CD45RA+ naive subset and a CD45RA-negative memory subset. The chain has TRBV11-1 and TRBJ2-7; D perhaps matches TRBD2 (6 bases). The specimen was memory CD4+ T cells sorted from blood. Subset meaning: CD45RA-negative fraction. The clonotype comes from a woman aged 25 to 45 in good health. The CDR3 sequence: CASSLLRPREVAVSGEQYF. CDR3 in DNA: TGTGCCAGCAGCTTACTCCGTCCCAGGGAGGTGGCTGTGTCCGGCGAGCAGTACTTC.